Presented here are 26 T cell receptor beta chains from one specimen sequenced in a study of CD8 T cells in Susac syndrome. Reverse transcription of roughly 0.45 to 1 ug RNA used random hexamers. MiXCR, run by TCRdb on the immunoSEQ multiplex PCR reads, gives a single entry per CDR3 protein. The table shows roughly 200,000 distinct CDR3 sequences, with roughly 96% occurring only once. The sequenced sample consisted of CD4+ T cells from PBMCs. The receptor source for this set is a human donor in good health.

This sequence joins TRBV2 and TRBJ1-4, with D unclear. The V and J ends lost 7 bases and 4 bases respectively, with 13 bases between them. The CDR3 runs to 14 residues. In germline, CDR1 is SNHLY, CDR2 FYNNEI. DNA of the CDR3: TGTGCCAGCAACAAGGAACTCGTTAATGAAAAACTGTTTTTT. This codes for CASNKELVNEKLFF.

The chain links TRBV6-2 or TRBV6-3 to TRBJ1-2; tentatively, D is TRBD1 (5 bases). V lost 5 bases and J 5 bases, leaving 9 bases between the germline ends. Germline-derived CDR1 and CDR2 are MNHEY and SVGEGT. The CDR3 has 12 amino acids. CDR3 sequence reads: CASSRQSYGYTF. The CDR3 coding sequence is TGTGCCAGCAGTCGACAGAGTTATGGCTACACCTTC.

This clonotype was seen once. This sequence joins TRBV29-1 and TRBJ1-2; possibly TRBD1 for D (6 bases). The CDR3 totals 12 residues. Germline CDR1 is SQVTM and CDR2 is ANQGSEA. Between the trimmed V and J ends, which lost 7 bases and 6 bases, there was a span of 15 bases. DNA for the CDR3: TGCAGCGGGAAAAGGGGGGGAGATGGCTACACCTTC. It encodes CSGKRGGDGYTF.

V gene TRBV20-1 combines with J gene TRBJ2-5; D unclear. Germline-derived CDR1 and CDR2 are DFQATT and SNEGSKA (reference sequence). The CDR3 consists of 14 residues. V was clipped by 0 bases and J by 5 bases, with 13 bases between them. This CDR3 reads CSARDGRRRETQYF. DNA for the CDR3: TGCAGTGCTAGAGATGGGCGTAGAAGGGAGACCCAGTACTTC.

The J gene is TRBJ1-5, the V gene TRBV7-2; D not resolved. Germline V lookup: CDR1 SGHTA, CDR2 FQGNSA. Trimming stripped 1 base from V and 7 bases from J, with 5 bases between. The length of the CDR3 is 12 residues. The CDR3 DNA sequence: TGTGCCAGCAGCTTAGAACCCCAGCCCCAGCATTTT. Protein: CASSLEPQPQHF.

V is TRBV7-6 and J is TRBJ2-7; weak D call: TRBD2 (5 bases). V was clipped by 1 base and J by 5 bases, with 15 bases between them. Germline loops: CDR1 SGHVS, CDR2 FNYEAQ. This CDR3 is built from 15 residues. The DNA of the CDR3 is TGTGCCAGCAGCTTAGGTCGAGGGTGTATTGACGAGCAGTACGTC. Protein: CASSLGRGCIDEQYV.

This clonotype was found once. The rearrangement uses TRBV29-1 and TRBJ2-3; D ambiguous. This CDR3 is built from 11 residues. Germline loops: CDR1 SQVTM, CDR2 ANQGSEA. With 5 bases removed from V and 6 bases from J, the gap between germline ends came to 9 bases. DNA of the CDR3: TGCAGCGTTTTGTCCTGGGATACGCAGTATTTT. It is translated as CSVLSWDTQYF.

This sequence joins TRBV18 and TRBJ2-3; D call uncertain. The V and J ends lost 1 base and 0 bases respectively, with 5 bases between them. The CDR3 has 14 residues. Germline CDR1 reads KGHSH; CDR2 reads LQKENI. The CDR3: CASSPRPSTDTQYF. As DNA, the CDR3 is TGTGCCAGCTCACCACGACCTAGCACAGATACGCAGTATTTT.

V and J are TRBV12-3 or TRBV12-4 and TRBJ1-1; no firm D call. This CDR3 spans 14 amino acids. Trimming shortened V by 1 base and J by 8 bases, and 14 bases separated the two germline ends. This CDR3 reads CASSLGVWSREAFF. CDR3 in DNA: TGTGCCAGCAGTTTAGGAGTATGGAGTAGGGAAGCTTTCTTT.

V and J are TRBV20-1 and TRBJ2-1; 12 bases align to TRBD2. The CDR3 has 15 amino acids. Germline V gene lookup returns CDR1 DFQATT and CDR2 SNEGSKA (reference sequence). J lost 10 bases, V lost 0 bases, and 7 bases had no gene match. The CDR3 reads CSARDRLAGDREQFF. The CDR3 region has the DNA TGCAGTGCTAGAGACCGACTAGCGGGAGATCGAGAGCAGTTCTTC.

This chain connects TRBV3-1 to TRBJ2-3, with no clear D. V dropped 1 base and J dropped 2 bases, with 10 bases sitting between them. The CDR3 covers 15 residues. CDR1 and CDR2 from the germline V gene are LGHDT and YNNKEL (reference sequence). In nucleotides, the CDR3 is TGTGCCAGCAGCCAAGTTTTGACTTCCACAGATACGCAGTATTTT. This gives the protein CASSQVLTSTDTQYF.

A single count supports this clonotype. The genes are TRBV20-1 and TRBJ2-5; TRBD2 agrees at 11 bases. The CDR3 contains 14 residues. The V gene's germline CDR1 is DFQATT and CDR2 SNEGSKA (reference sequence). V shed 5 bases, J shed 0 bases, and the junction held 2 bases outside the gene matches. The CDR3 here is CSAFSGGDQETQYF. CDR3 bases: TGCAGTGCTTTTAGCGGGGGGGACCAAGAGACCCAGTACTTC.

The J gene is TRBJ2-4, the V gene TRBV29-1; no clear D gene. CDR1 is SQVTM and CDR2 is ANQGSEA in the germline V gene. V shed 7 bases and J shed 0 bases, with 10 bases lying between them. The CDR3 is 13 amino acids. Here the CDR3 DNA reads TGCAGCGCAATATTCGTAGCCAAAAACATTCAGTACTTC. This encodes CSAIFVAKNIQYF.

The CDR3 nucleotides are TGTGCCAGCAGCCAGGTCGGGACAGCGCGTGGCTACACCTTC. Encoded protein: CASSQVGTARGYTF. This rearrangement joins TRBV3-1 to TRBJ1-2; 7 bases agree with TRBD1. Germline V gives CDR1 LGHDT, CDR2 YNNKEL (reference sequence). Losses at the gene ends were 3 bases for V and 7 bases for J; bases not matched to a gene: 8. The CDR3 runs to 14 residues.

V is TRBV6-6 and J is TRBJ2-7; the D gene could be TRBD1 or TRBD2 (5 bases each). Germline assignment: CDR1 MNHNY and CDR2 SVGAGI (reference sequence). This CDR3 has 14 residues. V shed 2 bases and J shed 5 bases, with 13 bases lying between them. CDR3 sequence (DNA): TGTGCCAGCAGTTACCGGGACCGCTACGACGAGCAGTACTTC. Translation gives CASSYRDRYDEQYF.

The rearrangement uses TRBV15 and TRBJ2-7; a possible D gene is TRBD1 (6 bases). Per the germline V gene, CDR1 is LNHNV and CDR2 is YYDKDF (reference sequence). This CDR3 spans 14 amino acids. Trimming took 0 bases from V and 3 from J, leaving 9 bases between them. In nucleotides, the CDR3 is TGTGCCACCAGCAGAGACAGGACAGACTACGAGCAGTACTTC. This encodes CATSRDRTDYEQYF.

The gene calls are TRBV20-1 and TRBJ1-2; possibly TRBD1 for D (5 bases). V lost 4 bases, J lost 8 bases, and 8 bases lay in between. The CDR3 contains 10 residues. Germline CDR1 DFQATT, CDR2 SNEGSKA (reference sequence). The CDR3 reads CSAKGAGYTF. The CDR3 DNA sequence: TGCAGTGCTAAAGGGGCGGGCTACACCTTC.

The genes are TRBV6-2 or TRBV6-3 and TRBJ2-7; 13 bases are shared with TRBD2. This CDR3 contains 18 residues. The V gene's germline CDR1 is MNHEY and CDR2 SVGEGT. With V trimmed by 5 bases and J by 2 bases, 12 bases remained unmatched. The CDR3: CASSRPGLAGSTAYEQYV. CDR3 in DNA: TGTGCCAGCAGTCGGCCGGGACTAGCGGGATCTACCGCCTACGAGCAGTACGTC.

V gene TRBV5-4 combines with J gene TRBJ2-1; D not resolved. V lost 0 bases and J 5 bases, leaving 6 bases between the germline ends. Germline assignment: CDR1 SGHNT and CDR2 YYREEE (reference sequence). The CDR3 sequence is 13 residues long. In DNA form, the CDR3 reads TGTGCCAGCAGCTTGGACCGGGACAATGAGCAGTTCTTC. Translation gives CASSLDRDNEQFF.

This chain links TRBV5-4 with TRBJ2-1; possible D gene TRBD2, 6 bases. The length of the CDR3 is 13 residues. Germline CDR1 reads SGHNT; CDR2 reads YYREEE (reference sequence). Trimming removed 4 bases at V and 5 bases at J, with 10 bases between. The CDR3 loop is CASSPGLNNEQFF. The CDR3, as DNA: TGTGCCAGCAGCCCAGGACTAAACAATGAGCAGTTCTTC. Based on the CDR3 plus reference TRBV5-4 and TRBJ2-1, the full variable domain is ETGVTQSPTHLIKTRGQQVTLRCSSQSGHNTVSWYQQALGQGPQFIFQYYREEENGRGNFPPRFSGLQFPNYSSELNVNALELDDSALYLCASSPGLNNEQFFGPGTRLTVL.

This chain links TRBV3-1 with TRBJ2-3; a possible D gene is TRBD2 (6 bases). The germline V gene has CDR1 LGHDT and CDR2 YNNKEL (reference sequence). The CDR3 sequence is 18 residues long. Trimming removed 4 bases from V and 6 bases from J, with 26 bases in between. For the CDR3, the DNA is TGTGCCAGCAGCCCCCTGGCCCGGGCGGGATCCTGGCGGGATACGCAGTATTTT. Translated, it gives CASSPLARAGSWRDTQYF.

The CDR3 DNA is TGTGCCGCCAGCGACAGGGCTTACGAGCAGTACTTC. This translates into CAASDRAYEQYF. The chain couples TRBV10-3 to TRBJ2-7, with 7 nucleotides matching TRBD1. This CDR3 is 12 amino acids long. V lost 11 bases to trimming and J lost 4 bases; unmatched junction nucleotides: 8. Germline V gives CDR1 ENHRY, CDR2 SYGVKD.

The gene calls are TRBV3-1 and TRBJ2-5, with TRBD2 identical over 7 bases. J lost 0 bases, V lost 5 bases, and 3 bases had no gene match. This CDR3 has 14 residues. Germline V CDR1 and CDR2: LGHDT, YNNKEL (reference sequence). The CDR3 DNA reads TGTGCCAGCAGCAGACGGGGGGACCAAGAGACCCAGTACTTC. Protein: CASSRRGDQETQYF.

The J gene is TRBJ2-1, the V gene TRBV15, with D unresolved. The V and J ends lost 0 bases and 9 bases respectively, with 12 bases between them. Germline loops: CDR1 LNHNV, CDR2 YYDKDF (reference sequence). The CDR3 covers 14 residues. The CDR3 region has the DNA TGTGCCACCAGCAGAGATAAATTTATCGTTGAGCAGTTCTTC. Encoded protein: CATSRDKFIVEQFF.

J is TRBJ2-5 and V is TRBV20-1; D is undetermined. With 1 base removed from V and 0 bases from J, the gap between germline ends came to 3 bases. The CDR3 has 12 residues. Germline assignment: CDR1 DFQATT and CDR2 SNEGSKA (reference sequence). CDR3 in amino acids: CSARGHQETQYF. DNA of the CDR3: TGCAGTGCTAGAGGACACCAAGAGACCCAGTACTTC.

CDR3 in amino acids: CSAVPRGVYEQYF. The CDR3 DNA reads TGCAGCGCTGTCCCCAGGGGGGTCTACGAGCAGTACTTC. J is TRBJ2-7 and V is TRBV29-1; possible D gene TRBD1, 7 bases. CDR3 size: 13 residues. Trimming shortened V by 7 bases and J by 3 bases, and 16 bases separated the two germline ends. The germline gives CDR1 SQVTM, CDR2 ANQGSEA.